The text below deals with one T cell receptor beta chain. The J segment lost 6 bases and the V segment lost 4 bases, leaving 6 bases of the junction unmatched. Germline assignment: CDR1 SGDLS and CDR2 YYNGEE. The CDR3 covers 14 residues. The data were taken from a study of T cell changes during pregnancy in multiple sclerosis. Assay used: immunoSEQ multiplex PCR; TCRdb lists only in-frame clones, some missing. The data show around 100,000 clones, approximately 91% seen once. This material consisted of peripheral blood, taken after pregnancy. This chain uses TRBV9 with TRBJ1-1; 10 nucleotides agree with TRBD1. The sequence derives from a female donor with multiple sclerosis, enrolled in a pregnancy study. The CDR3 is CASSPRDRGSEAFF. CDR3 nucleotides: TGTGCCAGCAGCCCCCGGGACAGGGGCTCTGAAGCTTTCTTT. The full variable domain, its missing parts supplied by reference TRBV9 and TRBJ1-1, is DSGVTQTPKHLITATGQRVTLRCSPRSGDLSVYWYQQSLDQGLQFLIQYYNGEERAKGNILERFSAQQFPDLHSELNLSSLELGDSALYFCASSPRDRGSEAFFGQGTRLTVV.